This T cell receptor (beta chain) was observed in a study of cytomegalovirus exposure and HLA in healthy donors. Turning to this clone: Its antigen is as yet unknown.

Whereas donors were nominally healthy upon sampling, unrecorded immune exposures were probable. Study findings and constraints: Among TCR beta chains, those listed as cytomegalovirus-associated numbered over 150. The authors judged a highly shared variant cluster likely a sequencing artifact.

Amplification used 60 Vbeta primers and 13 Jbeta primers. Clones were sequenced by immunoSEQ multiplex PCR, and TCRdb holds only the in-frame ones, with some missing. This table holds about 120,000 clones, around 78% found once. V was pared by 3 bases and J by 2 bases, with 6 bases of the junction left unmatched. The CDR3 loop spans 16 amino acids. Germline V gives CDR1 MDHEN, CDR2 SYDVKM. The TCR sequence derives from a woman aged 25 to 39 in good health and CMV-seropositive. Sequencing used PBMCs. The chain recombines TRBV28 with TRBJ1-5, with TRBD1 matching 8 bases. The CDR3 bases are TGTGCCAGCAGTTTTGGACAGGGTGGTCGCAATCAGCCCCAGCATTTT. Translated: CASSFGQGGRNQPQHF. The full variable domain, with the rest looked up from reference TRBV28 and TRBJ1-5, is DVKVTQSSRYLVKRTGEKVFLECVQDMDHENMFWYRQDPGLGLRLIYFSYDVKMKEKGDIPEGYSVSREKKERFSLILESASTNQTSMYLCASSFGQGGRNQPQHFGDGTRLSIL.